This T cell receptor beta chain originates from a study of shared clonotypes between healthy human individuals. Study at large: Used for every donor were three CD4 naive, three CD4 memory, two CD8 naive and one CD8 memory plate.

Whole-study results and caveats: Among donors, clonotype sharing was expected to be affected by sequencing depth.

The CDR3 is 18 amino acids. CDR1 is MGHRA and CDR2 is YSYEKL in the germline V gene. Trimming at V came to 0 bases and at J to 1 base, leaving 11 bases not matched to a gene. To note about this clone: What it binds is unknown.

An assay was performed, and its level was deep. In the original analysis: From ImmunoSEQ came sequences covering only the junction and carrying no quality scores, so filtering differed. The protocol was immunoSEQ multiplex PCR, while the TCRdb copy is restricted to in-frame clones and leaves out a portion. V and J calls plus clone size are reproduced from that table; the DNA served to infer D and trimming. In the table there are roughly 2,000,000 clones, roughly 94% of which are singletons. Naive CD8 cells lacked CD45RO and underwent positive selection for CCR7, leaving out terminally differentiated effector memory CD45RA+ cells.

The V call is TRBV4-1, the J call TRBJ1-1, with 7 positions matching TRBD1. The TCR sequence derives from a young man in good health. Sequencing was carried out using naive CD8+ T cells sorted from blood. The CDR3 loop reads CASSQEGYVGGANTEAFF. CDR3 coding DNA: TGCGCCAGCAGCCAAGAAGGTTACGTAGGGGGCGCGAACACTGAAGCTTTCTTT.